Sequencing of this T cell receptor (beta chain) was carried out in a study of CD8 T cells in ankylosing spondylitis. Broader study findings: Clones linked to disease were reported to show significant enrichment in matched ankylosing spondylitis synovial fluid. Within ankylosing spondylitis blood, a TCR beta motif made up of eight highly homologous variants appeared to be characteristic. With a CD8+ phenotype, disease-linked clones were relatively rare in peripheral blood.

This clonotype has a count of ten or more. As yet, its antigen is unknown. Quantitative molecular-barcoded 5'-RACE generated the TCR beta libraries. TCRdb reprocessed the 5' RACE reads via MiXCR and lists one record per CDR3 protein. The repertoire holds some 220,000 distinct CDR3 sequences, with 6% to 8% as singletons. Germline assignment: CDR1 SGHAT and CDR2 FQNNGV. This CDR3 contains 16 residues. The germline V and J ends were trimmed by 6 bases and 4 bases, with 18 bases remaining between them. Sequencing was done on a sample of blood, either unsorted or a sorted T cell fraction (not recorded which). The sequence was collected from a male donor with ankylosing spondylitis. This chain connects TRBV11-2 to TRBJ2-2, with a tentative D call TRBD1 (5 bases). The chain's CDR3 is CASRSTRAYGTGELFF. The CDR3 DNA reads TGTGCCAGCAGATCCACCAGGGCCTATGGCACCGGGGAGCTGTTTTTT.